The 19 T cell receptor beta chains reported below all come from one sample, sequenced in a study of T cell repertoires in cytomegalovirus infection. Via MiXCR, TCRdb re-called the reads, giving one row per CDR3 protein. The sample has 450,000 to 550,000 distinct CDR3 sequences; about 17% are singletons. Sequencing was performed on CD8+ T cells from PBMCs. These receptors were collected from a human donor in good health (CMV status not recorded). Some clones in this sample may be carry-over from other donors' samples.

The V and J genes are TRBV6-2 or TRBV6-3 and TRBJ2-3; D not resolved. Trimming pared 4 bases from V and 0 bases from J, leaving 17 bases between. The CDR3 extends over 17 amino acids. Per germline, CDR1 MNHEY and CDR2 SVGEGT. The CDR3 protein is CASSFTRKDLSTDTQYF. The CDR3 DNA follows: TGTGCCAGCAGTTTCACCCGTAAGGACCTTAGCACAGATACGCAGTATTTT.

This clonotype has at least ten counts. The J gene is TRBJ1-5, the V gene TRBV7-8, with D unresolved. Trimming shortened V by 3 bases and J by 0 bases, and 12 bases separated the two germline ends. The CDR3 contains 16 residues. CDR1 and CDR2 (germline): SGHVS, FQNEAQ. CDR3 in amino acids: CASSFAGWSSNQPQHF. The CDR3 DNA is TGTGCCAGCAGCTTTGCCGGGTGGTCTAGCAATCAGCCCCAGCATTTT. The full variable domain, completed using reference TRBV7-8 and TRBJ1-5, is GAGVSQSPRYKVAKRGQDVALRCDPISGHVSLFWYQQALGQGPEFLTYFQNEAQLDKSGLPSDRFFAERPEGSVSTLKIQRTQQEDSAVYLCASSFAGWSSNQPQHFGDGTRLSIL.

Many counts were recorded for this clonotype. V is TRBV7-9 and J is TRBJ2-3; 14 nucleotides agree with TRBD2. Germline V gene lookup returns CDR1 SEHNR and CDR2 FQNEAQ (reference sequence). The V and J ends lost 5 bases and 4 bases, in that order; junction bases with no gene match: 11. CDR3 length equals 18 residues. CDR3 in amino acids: CASSLPLGLAGAADTQYF. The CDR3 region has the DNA TGTGCCAGCAGCCTCCCCTTGGGACTAGCGGGAGCCGCAGATACGCAGTATTTT.

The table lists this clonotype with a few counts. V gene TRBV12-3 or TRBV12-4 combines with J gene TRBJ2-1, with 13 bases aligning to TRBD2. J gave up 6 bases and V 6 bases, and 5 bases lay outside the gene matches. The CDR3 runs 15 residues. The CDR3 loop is CASRPTSGRANEQFF. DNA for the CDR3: TGTGCCAGCAGGCCCACTAGCGGGAGGGCCAATGAGCAGTTCTTC.

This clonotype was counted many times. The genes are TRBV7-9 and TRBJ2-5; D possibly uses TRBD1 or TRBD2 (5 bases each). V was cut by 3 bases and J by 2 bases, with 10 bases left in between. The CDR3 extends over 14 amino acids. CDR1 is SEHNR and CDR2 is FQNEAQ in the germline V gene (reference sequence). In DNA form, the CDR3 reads TGTGCCAGCAGCTTCGAGGGGCGGCAAGAGACCCAGTACTTC. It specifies CASSFEGRQETQYF.

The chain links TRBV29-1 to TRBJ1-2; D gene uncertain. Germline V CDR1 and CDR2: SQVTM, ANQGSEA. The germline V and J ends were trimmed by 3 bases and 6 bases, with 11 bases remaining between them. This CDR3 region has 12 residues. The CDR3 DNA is TGCAGCGTTGACGGGCGGACGGATGGCTACACCTTC. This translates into CSVDGRTDGYTF.

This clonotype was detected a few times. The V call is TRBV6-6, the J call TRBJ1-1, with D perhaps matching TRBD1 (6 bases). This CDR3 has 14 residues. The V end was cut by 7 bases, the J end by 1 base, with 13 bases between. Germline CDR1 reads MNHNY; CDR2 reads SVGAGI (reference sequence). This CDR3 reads CASILQGTNTEAFF. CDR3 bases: TGTGCCAGCATTTTACAGGGCACGAACACTGAAGCTTTCTTT.

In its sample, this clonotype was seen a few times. The CDR3 bases are TGTGCCAGCAGGGCAGGTTCTTACTACGAGCAGTACTTC. Protein sequence: CASRAGSYYEQYF. This chain links TRBV12-3 or TRBV12-4 with TRBJ2-7; no clear D. The length of the CDR3 is 13 residues. The ends were cut back, 6 bases at V and 3 bases at J, with 12 bases in the middle.

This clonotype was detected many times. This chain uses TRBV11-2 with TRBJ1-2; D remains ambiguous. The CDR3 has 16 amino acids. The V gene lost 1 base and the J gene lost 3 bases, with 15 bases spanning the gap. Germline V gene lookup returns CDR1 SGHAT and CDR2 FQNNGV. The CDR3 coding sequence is TGTGCCAGCAGCTTAGGAACAGCAAGAGTTGACTATGGCTACACCTTC. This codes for CASSLGTARVDYGYTF.

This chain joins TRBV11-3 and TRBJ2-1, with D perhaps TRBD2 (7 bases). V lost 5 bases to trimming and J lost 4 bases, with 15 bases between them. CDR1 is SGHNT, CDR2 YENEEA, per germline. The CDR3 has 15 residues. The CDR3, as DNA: TGTGCCAGCAGCCAGGACAGCGGGGTGTACAATGAGCAGTTCTTC. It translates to CASSQDSGVYNEQFF.

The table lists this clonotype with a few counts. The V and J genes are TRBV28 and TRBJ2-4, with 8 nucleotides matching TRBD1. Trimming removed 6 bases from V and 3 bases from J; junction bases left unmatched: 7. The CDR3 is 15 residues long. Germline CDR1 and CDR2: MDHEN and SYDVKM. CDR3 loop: CASSPRGLNKNIQYF. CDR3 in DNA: TGTGCCAGCAGCCCCAGGGGGCTTAACAAAAACATTCAGTACTTC.

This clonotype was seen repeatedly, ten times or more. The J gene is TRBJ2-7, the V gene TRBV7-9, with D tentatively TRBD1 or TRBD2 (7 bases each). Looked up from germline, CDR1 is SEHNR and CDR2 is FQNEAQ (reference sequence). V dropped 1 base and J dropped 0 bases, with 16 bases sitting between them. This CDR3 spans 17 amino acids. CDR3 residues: CASSLVLAGGASYEQYF. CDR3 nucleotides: TGTGCCAGCAGCTTAGTACTCGCAGGGGGGGCCTCCTACGAGCAGTACTTC.

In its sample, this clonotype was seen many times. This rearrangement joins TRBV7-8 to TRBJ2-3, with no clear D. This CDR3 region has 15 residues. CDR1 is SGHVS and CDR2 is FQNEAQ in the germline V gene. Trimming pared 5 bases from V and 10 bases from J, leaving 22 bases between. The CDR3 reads CASSPPDLGQYPQYF. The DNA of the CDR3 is TGTGCCAGCAGCCCCCCCGACCTCGGCCAATACCCGCAGTATTTT.

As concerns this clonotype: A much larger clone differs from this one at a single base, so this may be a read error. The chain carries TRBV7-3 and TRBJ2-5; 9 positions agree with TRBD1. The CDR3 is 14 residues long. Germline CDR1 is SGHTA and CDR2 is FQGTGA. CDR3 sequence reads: CASSSTGGRETQNF. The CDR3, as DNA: TGTGCCAGCAGCTCGACAGGGGGAAGGGAGACCCAGAACTTC. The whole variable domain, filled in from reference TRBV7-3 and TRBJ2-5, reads GAGVSQTPSNKVTEKGKYVELRCDPISGHTALYWYRQSLGQGPEFLIYFQGTGAADDSGLPNDRFFAVRPEGSVSTLKIQRTERGDSAVYLCASSSTGGRETQNFGPGTRLLVL.

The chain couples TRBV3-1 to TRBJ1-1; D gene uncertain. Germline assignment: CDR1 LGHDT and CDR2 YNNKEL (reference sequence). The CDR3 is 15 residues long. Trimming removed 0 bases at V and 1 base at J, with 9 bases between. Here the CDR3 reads CASSQDTRGNTEAFF. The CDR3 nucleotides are TGTGCCAGCAGCCAAGATACCCGGGGGAACACTGAAGCTTTCTTT.

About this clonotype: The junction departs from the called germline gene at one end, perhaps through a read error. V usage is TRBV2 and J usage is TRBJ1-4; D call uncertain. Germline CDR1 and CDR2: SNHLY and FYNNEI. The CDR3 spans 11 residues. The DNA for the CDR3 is TGTGCCAGCAGGGCCCCACGGGGAACCGTCTTT. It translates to CASRAPRGTVF.

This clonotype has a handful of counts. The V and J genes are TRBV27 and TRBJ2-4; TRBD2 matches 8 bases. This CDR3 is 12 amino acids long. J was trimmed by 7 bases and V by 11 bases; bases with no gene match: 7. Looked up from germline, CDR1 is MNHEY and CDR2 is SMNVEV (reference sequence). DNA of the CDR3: TGTGCCTCTTCGGGAGGGGGTAACATTCAGTACTTC. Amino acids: CASSGGGNIQYF.

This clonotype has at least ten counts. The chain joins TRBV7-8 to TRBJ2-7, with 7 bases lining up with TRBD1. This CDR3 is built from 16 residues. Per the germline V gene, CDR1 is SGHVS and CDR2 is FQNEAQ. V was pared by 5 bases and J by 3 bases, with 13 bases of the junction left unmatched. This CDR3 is CASSPEGQAMNYEQYF. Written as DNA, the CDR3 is TGTGCCAGCAGCCCAGAAGGACAGGCGATGAACTACGAGCAGTACTTC.

For the CDR3, the DNA is TGCAGTGCTAGAGACCCCCTTAGCGGGAGGTGGGGGAATGAGCAGTTCTTC. Its translation: CSARDPLSGRWGNEQFF. This chain joins TRBV20-1 and TRBJ2-1; 10 bases line up with TRBD2. This CDR3 is built from 17 residues. V shed 0 bases, J shed 7 bases, and the junction held 12 bases outside the gene matches. Germline V gene lookup returns CDR1 DFQATT and CDR2 SNEGSKA (reference sequence).